Each of the 21 T cell receptor beta chains below was sequenced from the same sample in a study of Ad26.COV2.S vaccination and SARS-CoV-2 variants. Stated treatment: roughly 20 received Ad26.COV2.S at low or high dose, single or two shots; about 5 received placebo; per-sample allocation not given. The study sampled participants on day 63 after the first vaccine or placebo injection. TCRdb keeps only in-frame clones here, not all; method: immunoSEQ multiplex PCR. The sample includes 410,000 or so clones, approximately 92% seen only once; the top ten take more than 1.5%. The sample in question was peripheral blood, obtained in a trial of Ad26.COV2.S vaccine versus placebo. These receptors were collected from a person aged 18-60 years who received the Ad26.COV2.S COVID-19 vaccine or a placebo.

The rearrangement links TRBV7-6 to TRBJ2-5; possibly TRBD2 for D (5 bases). CDR1 is SGHVS and CDR2 is FNYEAQ in the germline V gene. The CDR3 extends over 12 amino acids. Trimming took 4 bases from V and 5 from J, leaving 8 bases between them. CDR3 nucleotide sequence: TGTGCCAGCAGCTCCAGAGGGGAGACCCAGTACTTC. This codes for CASSSRGETQYF. Together with reference TRBV7-6 and TRBJ2-5, the CDR3 gives the full variable domain: GAGVSQSPRYKVTKRGQDVALRCDPISGHVSLYWYRQALGQGPEFLTYFNYEAQQDKSGLPNDRFSAERPEGSISTLTIQRTEQRDSAMYRCASSSRGETQYFGPGTRLLVL.

V usage is TRBV9 and J usage is TRBJ1-6, with D possibly being TRBD1 (5 bases). The CDR3 is made up of 15 amino acids. CDR1 is SGDLS and CDR2 is YYNGEE in the germline V gene. Trimming left V 0 bases short and J 9 bases short, with 13 bases between. Written as DNA, the CDR3 is TGTGCCAGCAGCGTAGCGCAGGGAAAGGGTTCACCCCTCCACTTT. This sequence encodes CASSVAQGKGSPLHF.

This sequence joins TRBV7-6 and TRBJ1-5, with D tentatively TRBD1 (6 bases). This CDR3 region has 14 residues. Germline V gives CDR1 SGHVS, CDR2 FNYEAQ. Trimming stripped 3 bases from V and 4 bases from J, with 10 bases between. CDR3 residues: CASSLGHGNQPQHF. DNA of the CDR3: TGTGCCAGCAGCTTGGGACACGGTAATCAGCCCCAGCATTTT.

The chain carries TRBV3-1 (or the pseudogene TRBV3-2) and TRBJ2-1; weak D call: TRBD2 (6 bases). Germline V gene data show CDR1 as LGHDT and CDR2 as YNNKEL (reference sequence). Trimming removed 4 bases at V and 8 bases at J, with 15 bases between. The CDR3 spans 14 residues. The CDR3 DNA is TGTGCCAGCAGCCCCTGGGTGCGGGAAGATGAGCAGTTCTTC. This sequence encodes CASSPWVREDEQFF.

This clone was found once. The V call is TRBV12-3 or TRBV12-4, the J call TRBJ1-1; weak D call: TRBD1 (5 bases). The CDR3 covers 13 residues. V lost 3 bases, J lost 5 bases, and 10 bases lay in between. CDR3 sequence: CASSFGGGTEAFF. The CDR3 DNA reads TGTGCCAGCAGTTTTGGGGGTGGGACTGAAGCTTTCTTT.

This chain joins TRBV7-9 and TRBJ2-3, with D possibly matching TRBD2 (7 bases). The V end lost 5 bases, the J end lost 0 bases, and 15 bases lay between the germline ends. Germline V gene sequence: CDR1 SEHNR, CDR2 FQNEAQ (reference sequence). The CDR3 is made up of 16 amino acids. The CDR3 here is CASSRRGGLSTDTQYF. The CDR3 DNA is TGTGCCAGCAGCCGGAGGGGGGGATTAAGCACAGATACGCAGTATTTT. The full variable domain, rest sourced from reference TRBV7-9 and TRBJ2-3, is DTGVSQNPRHKITKRGQNVTFRCDPISEHNRLYWYRQTLGQGPEFLTYFQNEAQLEKSRLLSDRFSAERPKGSFSTLEIQRTEQGDSAMYLCASSRRGGLSTDTQYFGPGTRLTVL.

This chain uses TRBV19 with TRBJ2-5, with 9 bases identical to TRBD2. This CDR3 has 14 residues. CDR1 is LNHDA and CDR2 is SQIVND in the germline V gene (reference sequence). Losses at the gene ends were 8 bases for V and 2 bases for J; bases not matched to a gene: 6. CDR3 amino acids: CASGAGGVQETQYF. For the CDR3, the DNA is TGTGCCAGTGGAGCGGGGGGCGTACAAGAGACCCAGTACTTC.

The chain is built from TRBV30 and TRBJ2-3, with 9 bases identical to TRBD2. Germline CDR1 is GTSNPN and CDR2 is SVGIG (reference sequence). This CDR3 comprises 13 residues. The CDR3 reads CALRGGGTDTQYF. CDR3 coding DNA: TGTGCACTTCGCGGGGGGGGCACAGATACGCAGTATTTT.

For this clone: Germline and junction disagree at one end, which may indicate a read error. V and J are TRBV7-7 and TRBJ2-2; either TRBD1 or TRBD2 may supply D (5 bases each). The CDR3 consists of 15 residues. Per the germline V gene, CDR1 is SSHAT and CDR2 is FNYEAQ (reference sequence). CDR3 residues: CASSLEGRSNGELFF. CDR3 bases: TGTGCTAGCAGCTTAGAGGGACGTAGTAACGGGGAGCTGTTTTTT.

The CDR3 sequence is CASSETDRANEKLFF. The CDR3 nucleotides read TGTGCCAGCAGTGAAACGGACAGGGCTAATGAAAAACTGTTTTTT. This chain joins TRBV6-1 and TRBJ1-4; 8 positions match TRBD1. The CDR3 extends over 15 amino acids. Trimming removed 2 bases from V and 3 bases from J; junction bases left unmatched: 2. CDR1 and CDR2 (germline): MNHNS, SASEGT.

The chain uses TRBV29-1 and TRBJ2-5; D possibly corresponds to TRBD2 (6 bases). The germline V and J ends were trimmed by 4 bases and 4 bases, with 13 bases remaining between them. Germline values: CDR1 SQVTM, CDR2 ANQGSEA. There are 13 residues in the CDR3. The DNA for the CDR3 is TGCAGCGTTGGGAGGGTTGGTGGAGAGACCCAGTACTTC. This translates into CSVGRVGGETQYF.

The V gene is TRBV2, the J gene TRBJ2-5, with no clear D. CDR1 SNHLY and CDR2 FYNNEI come from the germline V gene. This CDR3 has 12 residues. Trimming shortened V by 5 bases and J by 8 bases, and 12 bases separated the two germline ends. The DNA of the CDR3 is TGTGCCAGCAGTCAAGTACCCGGAACCCAGTACTTC. It encodes CASSQVPGTQYF.

Of note for this clone: One end of the junction fails to match germline, which may point to a read error. The CDR3 loop is CASSLTGIQLQHF. The CDR3 region has the DNA TGTGCCAGCAGTCTAACGGGGATTCAGCTCCAGCATTTT. The chain joins TRBV27 to TRBJ1-5; D not resolved. Germline CDR1 reads MNHEY; CDR2 reads SMNVEV (reference sequence). The CDR3 spans 13 residues.

J is TRBJ2-3 and V is TRBV5-6, with 7 bases identical to TRBD2. This CDR3 spans 15 amino acids. The junction had 5 bases not matched to a gene; V was cut back by 2 bases and J by 2 bases. From germline, CDR1 is SGHDT and CDR2 YYEEEE. The CDR3 loop is CASSFLGTTTDTQYF. The DNA of the CDR3 is TGTGCCAGCAGCTTTCTGGGGACTACCACAGATACGCAGTATTTT.

The gene calls are TRBV7-2 and TRBJ1-2; weak D call: TRBD1 (6 bases). CDR3 length equals 14 residues. V was pared by 5 bases and J by 7 bases, with 17 bases between. The germline V gene encodes CDR1 SGHTA and CDR2 FQGNSA. The CDR3 DNA reads as TGTGCCAGCAGCCCTGGGGGACAATCAACTGGCTACACCTTC. Encoded protein: CASSPGGQSTGYTF.

This clone was observed a handful of times. The gene calls are TRBV9 and TRBJ1-6; D remains ambiguous. Germline-derived CDR1 and CDR2 are SGDLS and YYNGEE. V shed 0 bases and J shed 7 bases, with 8 bases lying between them. The CDR3 spans 14 residues. The CDR3 sequence: CASSVDRRNSPLHF. CDR3 DNA sequence: TGTGCCAGCAGCGTAGACCGCCGAAATTCACCCCTCCACTTT.

The chain employs TRBV29-1 and TRBJ1-5; D is uncertain. Trimming stripped 4 bases from V and 5 bases from J, with 6 bases between. The CDR3 is 11 amino acids. Germline CDR1 and CDR2: SQVTM and ANQGSEA. The CDR3 coding sequence is TGCAGCGTTGGCAGGTATCAGCCCCAGCATTTT. Translated, it gives CSVGRYQPQHF.

The gene calls are TRBV11-2 and TRBJ1-4, with D hard to call. The germline V gene has CDR1 SGHAT and CDR2 FQNNGV. Trimming shortened V by 1 base and J by 4 bases, and 13 bases separated the two germline ends. The CDR3 has 16 amino acids. The DNA for the CDR3 is TGTGCCAGCAGCTTAGTTGGTGTCAGCTATAATGAAAAACTGTTTTTT. Translation: CASSLVGVSYNEKLFF.

This rearrangement joins TRBV12-3 or TRBV12-4 to TRBJ2-2; the D gene is possibly TRBD2 (5 bases). The CDR3 runs to 13 residues. V dropped 6 bases and J dropped 6 bases, with 11 bases sitting between them. CDR3 protein: CASSPQRSGELFF. In DNA form, the CDR3 reads TGTGCCAGCAGCCCGCAGCGGTCCGGGGAGCTGTTTTTT.

This clone was counted once. The V gene is TRBV27, the J gene TRBJ2-2; D not resolved. The CDR3 consists of 16 residues. V lost 0 bases and J 0 bases, leaving 8 bases between the germline ends. Germline-derived CDR1 and CDR2 are MNHEY and SMNVEV (reference sequence). The CDR3 region is CASSLSFPTNTGELFF. The DNA for the CDR3 is TGTGCCAGCAGTTTATCTTTCCCCACGAACACCGGGGAGCTGTTTTTT.

This clone was detected once. The genes are TRBV7-9 and TRBJ1-2; possibly TRBD1 for D (5 bases). This CDR3 has 16 residues. Germline loops: CDR1 SEHNR, CDR2 FQNEAQ (reference sequence). V lost 1 base and J 4 bases, leaving 16 bases between the germline ends. The DNA of the CDR3 is TGTGCCAGCAGCTTAGTATCTGGGGCAGCCGGCTATGGCTACACCTTC. This encodes CASSLVSGAAGYGYTF.